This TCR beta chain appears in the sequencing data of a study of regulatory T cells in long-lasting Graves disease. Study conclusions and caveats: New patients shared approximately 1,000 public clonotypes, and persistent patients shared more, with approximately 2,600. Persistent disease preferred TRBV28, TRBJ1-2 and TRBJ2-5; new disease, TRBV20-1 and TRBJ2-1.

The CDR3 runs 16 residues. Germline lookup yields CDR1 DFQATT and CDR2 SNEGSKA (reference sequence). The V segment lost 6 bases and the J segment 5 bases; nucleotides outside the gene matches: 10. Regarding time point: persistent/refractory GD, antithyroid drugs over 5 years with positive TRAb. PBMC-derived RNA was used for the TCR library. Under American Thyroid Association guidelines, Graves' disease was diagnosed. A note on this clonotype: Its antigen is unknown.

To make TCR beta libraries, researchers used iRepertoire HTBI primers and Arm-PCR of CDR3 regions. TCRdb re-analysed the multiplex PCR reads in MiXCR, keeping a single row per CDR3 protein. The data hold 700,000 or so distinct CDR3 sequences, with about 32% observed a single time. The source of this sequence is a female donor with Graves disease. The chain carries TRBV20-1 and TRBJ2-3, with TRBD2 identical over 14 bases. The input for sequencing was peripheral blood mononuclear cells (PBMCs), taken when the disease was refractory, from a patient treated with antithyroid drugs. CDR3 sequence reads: CSASEGLAGAEDTQYF. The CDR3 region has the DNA TGCAGTGCATCTGAGGGACTAGCGGGAGCGGAAGATACGCAGTATTTT.